What follows are 2 T cell receptor beta chains derived from one specimen sequenced in a study of technical replicates of blood from a handful of donors. TCRdb's copy holds only in-frame clones and misses some; the assay was immunoSEQ multiplex PCR. The sample shows more than 65,000 clones, roughly 90% of them seen only once. The sample comprised T cells isolated from PBMCs. These TCRs come from a human donor in good health.

The chain links TRBV7-9 to TRBJ1-1, with 7 bases that match TRBD1. Germline CDR1 is SEHNR and CDR2 is FQNEAQ (reference sequence). Trimming at V came to 1 base and at J to 4 bases, leaving 6 bases not matched to a gene. This CDR3 has 15 residues. The CDR3 spells CASSLGQGGATEAFF. CDR3 sequence (DNA): TGTGCCAGCAGCTTAGGTCAGGGGGGTGCCACTGAAGCTTTCTTT.

J is TRBJ2-1 and V is TRBV13; 8 nucleotides match TRBD2. Germline V gene data show CDR1 as PRHDT and CDR2 as FYEKMQ (reference sequence). V was pared by 5 bases and J by 7 bases, with 10 bases of the junction left unmatched. The CDR3 runs 15 residues. The CDR3 protein is CASSPPAGVGNEQFF. The CDR3 DNA sequence: TGTGCCAGCAGCCCACCAGCGGGAGTTGGGAATGAGCAGTTCTTC.